The clone carrying this TCR beta chain was observed once. What it binds is unknown. The sample belongs to a study of cytomegalovirus exposure and HLA in healthy donors. The CDR3 is 15 residues long. Trimming took 8 bases from V and 2 from J, leaving 16 bases between them. The germline CDR1 and CDR2 sequences are SEHNR and FQNEAQ (reference sequence). Overall study results and limits: The study designated fewer than 200 TCR beta chains cytomegalovirus-associated.

This PCR relied on a set of 60 Vbeta primers and 13 Jbeta primers. Assay used: immunoSEQ multiplex PCR; TCRdb lists only in-frame clones, some missing. The sample yields fewer than 250,000 clones, over 60% seen once. Sequenced: PBMCs. This rearrangement joins TRBV7-9 to TRBJ2-4; D is perhaps TRBD2 (5 bases). This clonotype was obtained from a male donor in good health and CMV-seronegative. The chain's CDR3 is CASGPARGSKNIQYF. Written as DNA, the CDR3 is TGTGCCAGCGGCCCGGCCCGGGGATCCAAAAACATTCAGTACTTC. The variable domain in full, with the rest retrieved from reference TRBV7-9 and TRBJ2-4, is DTGVSQNPRHKITKRGQNVTFRCDPISEHNRLYWYRQTLGQGPEFLTYFQNEAQLEKSRLLSDRFSAERPKGSFSTLEIQRTEQGDSAMYLCASGPARGSKNIQYFGAGTRLSVL.